The present TCR beta chain was sequenced within a study of blood T cell repertoires in COVID-19. V lost 4 bases and J lost 4, with 15 bases in between. The CDR3 consists of 15 residues. The germline gives CDR1 LNHDA, CDR2 SQIVND (reference sequence). Profiled with immunoSEQ multiplex PCR; TCRdb holds only in-frame clones, not every one. In the table there are 200,000 to 250,000 clones, more than 75% of which are singletons. This rearrangement joins TRBV19 to TRBJ2-3, with TRBD1 as a possible D gene (8 bases). The material sequenced was peripheral blood. This sequence was found in a human donor in a cohort sampled during active COVID-19. The CDR3 loop reads CASSTLTGGADTQYF. The CDR3 bases are TGTGCCAGTAGTACCCTTACAGGGGGGGCAGATACGCAGTATTTT.